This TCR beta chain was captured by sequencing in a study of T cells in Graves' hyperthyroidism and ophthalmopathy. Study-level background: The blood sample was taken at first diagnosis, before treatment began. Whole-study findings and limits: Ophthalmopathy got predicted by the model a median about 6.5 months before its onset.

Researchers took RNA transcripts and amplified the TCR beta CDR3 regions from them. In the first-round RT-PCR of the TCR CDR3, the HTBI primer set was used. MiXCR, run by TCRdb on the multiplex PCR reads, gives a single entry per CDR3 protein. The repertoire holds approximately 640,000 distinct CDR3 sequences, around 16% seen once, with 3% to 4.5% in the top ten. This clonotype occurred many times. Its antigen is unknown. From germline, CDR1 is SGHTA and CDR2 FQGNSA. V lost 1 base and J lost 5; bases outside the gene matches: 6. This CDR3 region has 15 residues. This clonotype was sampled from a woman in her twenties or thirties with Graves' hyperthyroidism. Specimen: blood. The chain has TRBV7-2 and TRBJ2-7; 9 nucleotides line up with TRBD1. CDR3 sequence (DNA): TGTGCCAGCAGCTTAGGCGGACAGGGGAGGAACGAGCAGTACTTC. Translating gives CASSLGGQGRNEQYF. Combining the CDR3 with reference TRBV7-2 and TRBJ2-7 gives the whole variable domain GAGVSQSPSNKVTEKGKDVELRCDPISGHTALYWYRQSLGQGLEFLIYFQGNSAPDKSGLPSDRFSAERTGGSVSTLTIQRTQQEDSAVYLCASSLGGQGRNEQYFGPGTRLTVT.